The rows below give T cell receptor beta chains drawn from one sample of a study of blood T cell repertoires in COVID-19. The data were produced by immunoSEQ multiplex PCR, yet TCRdb's version contains in-frame clones alone and is incomplete. The sample records about 220,000 clones, around 87% being singletons. The sample was PBMCs or T cells enriched from blood (not recorded which). Receptor source: a man aged 25-40 years who had been exposed to COVID-19. The CDR3 runs from the conserved cysteine through the conserved F or W. D genes are given only for firm matches. Not all rows give a size; the values are once, few, many and, for expanded clones, a class.

abundance,d_gene,v_gene,j_gene,CDR3aa,CDR3nt
-,-,TRBV10-1,TRBJ2-1,CAKNYRGSSYNEQFF,TGCGCCAAAAACTATCGGGGGAGCTCCTACAATGAGCAGTTCTTC
-,TRBD1,TRBV6-6,TRBJ2-7,CASSYPDRERWYF,TGTGCCAGCAGTTACCCCGACAGGGAAAGGTGGTACTTC
-,TRBD2,TRBV4-1,TRBJ2-3,CASSQVPSGGADTQYF,TGCGCCAGCAGCCAAGTGCCCAGCGGGGGGGCAGATACGCAGTATTTT
few,-,TRBV7-9,TRBJ1-2,CASSLVSGQGNNYGYTF,TGTGCCAGCAGCTTAGTGTCAGGGCAGGGCAATAACTATGGCTACACCTTC
-,TRBD1,TRBV19,TRBJ1-6,CASSYGRFGQAGGSPLHF,TGTGCCAGTAGCTATGGGCGTTTCGGACAGGCGGGGGGTTCACCCCTCCACTTT
-,TRBD2,TRBV5-6,TRBJ2-1,CASSLTSGGLYNEQFF,TGTGCCAGCAGCTTGACTAGCGGGGGGCTTTACAATGAGCAGTTCTTC
-,TRBD2,TRBV13,TRBJ2-3,CASSLSQAGEYTDTQYF,TGTGCCAGCAGCTTAAGTCAGGCGGGGGAGTACACAGATACGCAGTATTTT
-,-,TRBV5-4,TRBJ1-1,CATHPRRGSNTEAFF,TGTGCCACCCACCCCCGCCGGGGATCGAACACTGAAGCTTTCTTT
-,-,TRBV19,TRBJ1-5,CASDLPDATGMGQPQHF,TGTGCCAGCGATCTTCCCGATGCTACAGGGATGGGTCAGCCCCAGCATTTT
-,TRBD1,TRBV5-5,TRBJ1-5,CASSLGQGVTQPQHF,TGTGCCAGCAGCTTGGGTCAGGGGGTGACTCAGCCCCAGCATTTT
-,-,TRBV6-5,TRBJ2-1,CASSYRTGVNEQFF,TGTGCCAGCAGTTATAGGACGGGGGTCAATGAGCAGTTCTTC
-,TRBD2,TRBV27,TRBJ2-2,CASSFGLAGASGGELFF,TGTGCCAGCAGTTTCGGCCTAGCGGGGGCCTCCGGCGGGGAGCTGTTTTTT
-,-,TRBV12-5,TRBJ1-6,CASGWAGEASHF,TGTGCTAGTGGTTGGGCGGGTGAGGCGAGCCACTTT
-,-,TRBV4-1,TRBJ2-7,CASSQVYSPAREQYF,TGCGCCAGCAGCCAGGTGTACTCTCCTGCTCGCGAGCAGTACTTC
-,TRBD1,TRBV27,TRBJ2-1,CASSSNLRGYEQFF,TGTGCCAGCAGTTCCAACCTCAGGGGGTATGAGCAGTTCTTC
-,-,TRBV15,TRBJ1-5,CATSRDSRGGNQPQHF,TGTGCCACCAGCAGAGATTCGCGGGGAGGCAATCAGCCCCAGCATTTT
-,TRBD1,TRBV6-6,TRBJ1-1,CASSRRRTGLNTEAFF,TGTGCCAGCAGTCGACGAAGGACAGGGCTGAACACTGAAGCTTTCTTT
-,-,TRBV27,TRBJ2-1,CASSLSGARYSEQFF,TGTGCCAGCAGTTTATCAGGGGCCCGGTACAGTGAGCAGTTCTTC
-,TRBD2,TRBV18,TRBJ2-7,CASSPPVRTSGGIRFEQYF,TGTGCCAGCTCACCACCGGTGCGGACTAGCGGGGGGATCAGGTTCGAGCAGTACTTC
-,-,TRBV6-2/TRBV6-3,TRBJ1-2,CASSLRVGAFGGYTF,TGTGCCAGCAGCCTCAGGGTGGGGGCATTCGGAGGCTACACCTTC
-,TRBD1,TRBV2,TRBJ1-4,CASRTLRGQYEKLFF,TGTGCCAGCAGGACCCTCAGGGGGCAATATGAAAAACTGTTTTTT
-,TRBD1,TRBV19,TRBJ1-1,CASSIMGTVNTEAFF,TGTGCCAGTAGTATTATGGGGACAGTGAACACTGAAGCTTTCTTT
-,TRBD2,TRBV27,TRBJ2-5,CASSLTGGIETQYF,TGTGCCAGCAGTTTGACGGGGGGGATAGAGACCCAGTACTTC
once,-,TRBV28,TRBJ1-6,CASSYSNYNSPLHF,TGTGCCAGCAGTTACTCCAACTATAATTCACCCCTCCACTTT
once,TRBD1,TRBV19,TRBJ1-2,CASSIDRDRVGGYTF,TGTGCCAGTAGTATAGATCGGGACAGGGTTGGTGGCTACACCTTC
-,-,TRBV5-4,TRBJ2-4,CASSGERLDIQYF,TGTGCCAGCAGCGGCGAACGACTAGACATTCAGTACTTC
-,TRBD1,TRBV7-9,TRBJ2-3,CASSWDRGHPVGGTQYF,TGTGCCAGCAGCTGGGACAGGGGGCATCCCGTTGGGGGGACGCAGTATTTT
-,-,TRBV11-2,TRBJ1-1,CASSSYQVSFEAFF,TGTGCCAGCAGCTCATACCAGGTTTCGTTTGAAGCTTTCTTT
-,TRBD1,TRBV7-6,TRBJ2-7,CASSPLEGALDLSEQYF,TGTGCCAGCAGCCCCCTAGAGGGGGCTTTAGATCTTAGCGAGCAGTACTTC
-,TRBD2,TRBV12-3/TRBV12-4,TRBJ2-5,CASSRLAEETQYF,TGTGCCAGCAGCCGACTAGCGGAAGAGACCCAGTACTTC
-,TRBD1,TRBV29-1,TRBJ1-2,CSVELGQVNAGYTF,TGCAGCGTTGAATTGGGACAGGTCAACGCTGGCTACACCTTC
once,TRBD1,TRBV18,TRBJ2-7,CASTTFGQDYEQYF,TGTGCCAGCACTACCTTCGGACAGGACTACGAGCAGTACTTC
-,-,TRBV4-3,TRBJ2-2,CASSQEGSGYTGELFF,TGCGCCAGCAGCCAAGAGGGGAGCGGTTACACCGGGGAGCTGTTTTTT
-,TRBD1,TRBV6-5,TRBJ2-7,CASVASGGSYEQYF,TGTGCCAGCGTCGCTTCAGGGGGTTCCTACGAGCAGTACTTC
-,TRBD1,TRBV6-6,TRBJ2-7,CASSPTRDRAYEQYF,TGTGCCAGCAGCCCGACCCGGGACAGGGCCTACGAGCAGTACTTC
-,TRBD1,TRBV19,TRBJ1-2,CASSIFGNRGRIGYTF,TGTGCCAGTAGTATTTTCGGGAACAGGGGGCGAATTGGCTACACCTTC
-,-,TRBV7-2,TRBJ2-1,CASSFVSGGNEQFF,TGTGCCAGCAGCTTCGTATCTGGGGGGAATGAGCAGTTCTTC
-,TRBD1,TRBV2,TRBJ1-2,CASSRLGTGPPYGYTF,TGTGCCAGCAGTCGGCTCGGGACAGGGCCACCTTATGGCTACACCTTC
-,TRBD2,TRBV6-2/TRBV6-3,TRBJ2-5,CASSYGGRETQYF,TGTGCCAGCAGTTACGGCGGGAGAGAGACCCAGTACTTC
-,TRBD1,TRBV2,TRBJ2-5,CASRDDRGQGETQYF,TGTGCCAGCAGGGACGACAGGGGGCAGGGGGAGACCCAGTACTTC
-,TRBD1,TRBV4-1,TRBJ2-3,CASSLGQASTDTQYF,TGCGCCAGCAGCCTCGGACAGGCCAGCACAGATACGCAGTATTTT
-,-,TRBV4-3,TRBJ2-7,CASSQDPGSRREQYF,TGCGCCAGCAGCCAAGATCCCGGGTCGCGTCGCGAGCAGTACTTC
-,-,TRBV10-2,TRBJ1-4,CASSGTAGGEKLFF,TGCGCCAGCAGTGGGACAGCTGGTGGTGAAAAACTGTTTTTT
-,TRBD1,TRBV4-2,TRBJ1-2,CASSQLTGGYGYTF,TGTGCCAGCAGCCAACTAACAGGGGGCTATGGCTACACCTTC
-,-,TRBV12-3/TRBV12-4,TRBJ2-5,CASSRNRWETQYF,TGTGCCAGCAGTCGTAACAGGTGGGAGACCCAGTACTTC